The present T cell receptor (beta chain) was sequenced within a study of cytomegalovirus exposure and HLA in healthy donors. This clone occurred once. PCR primers comprised 60 Vbeta and 13 Jbeta primers. This table comes from immunoSEQ multiplex PCR, and its TCRdb copy is limited to in-frame clones, with some not included. There are tens of thousands of clones in the sample; around 85% occur only once, and approximately 1.2% lies in the top ten. After removal of 7 bases from V and 1 base from J, the junction contained 2 bases not matched to a gene. CDR3 length equals 12 residues. In germline, CDR1 is SQVTM, CDR2 ANQGSEA.

Material: PBMCs. The chain is built from TRBV29-1 and TRBJ2-7, with 9 bases that match TRBD2. This TCR was recovered from a girl aged 2-10 years in good health and CMV-seropositive. CDR3 protein: CSALAGSYEQYF. The DNA for the CDR3 is TGCAGCGCTCTAGCGGGATCCTACGAGCAGTACTTC.